One T cell receptor beta chain is described in this entry. This record comes from a study of blood T cell repertoires in COVID-19. As for the study in general: COVID-19 samples, acute and convalescent, were from the United States, Italy and Spain. In each case, the material was cDNA or gDNA derived from T cells, B-cell-depleted T cells, or PBMCs.

Some clones are missing from TCRdb's copy, which holds only in-frame ones; the method was immunoSEQ multiplex PCR. The table lists over 90,000 clones, about 90% of them singletons, with about 20% in the top ten. The sample was peripheral blood. The sequence came from a human donor in a cohort sampled during active COVID-19.

CDR3 protein: CASGHGAYEQYF. CDR3 nucleotide sequence: TGTGCCAGCGGACATGGTGCCTACGAGCAGTACTTC. The genes are TRBV19 and TRBJ2-7, with a possible D match to TRBD1 (5 bases). Germline CDR1 and CDR2: LNHDA and SQIVND (reference sequence). Trimming left V 9 bases short and J 2 bases short, with 11 bases between. The CDR3 runs to 12 residues.